These 12 T cell receptor beta chains share one sample of origin, sequenced in a study of T cells in tuberculosis. Clones were sequenced by immunoSEQ multiplex PCR, and TCRdb holds only the in-frame ones, with some missing. Among approximately 31,000 clones listed, roughly 86% were seen once. Time point reported: new active TB diagnosis, blood taken before or within 7 days of starting treatment. The starting material was PBMCs, obtained at tuberculosis diagnosis. These receptors all come from an adult with tuberculosis.

The chain carries TRBV7-2 and TRBJ1-1; tentatively, D is TRBD1 (6 bases). Trimming left V 8 bases short and J 0 bases short, with 16 bases between. Germline V CDR1 and CDR2: SGHTA, FQGNSA. CDR3 length equals 15 residues. The CDR3, as DNA: TGTGCCAGCCGTTCGGGACACTTCATGAACACTGAAGCTTTCTTT. Residues: CASRSGHFMNTEAFF. Full variable domain (outside the CDR3, taken from reference TRBV7-2 and TRBJ1-1): GAGVSQSPSNKVTEKGKDVELRCDPISGHTALYWYRQSLGQGLEFLIYFQGNSAPDKSGLPSDRFSAERTGGSVSTLTIQRTQQEDSAVYLCASRSGHFMNTEAFFGQGTRLTVV.

The chain uses TRBV9 and TRBJ1-1; the D gene is possibly TRBD1 (6 bases). Germline CDR1 reads SGDLS; CDR2 reads YYNGEE. The CDR3 totals 15 residues. With 4 bases removed from V and 1 base from J, the gap between germline ends came to 14 bases. In DNA, the CDR3 is TGTGCCAGCAGCTCCTACAGGGATGGGAACACTGAAGCTTTCTTT. Translating it yields CASSSYRDGNTEAFF.

The rearrangement joins TRBV5-1 to TRBJ1-4; D might be TRBD1 (6 bases). Germline loops: CDR1 SGHRS, CDR2 YFSETQ. Trimming shortened V by 4 bases and J by 3 bases, and 13 bases separated the two germline ends. The CDR3 consists of 15 residues. This CDR3 is CASSQQGQPNEKLFF. The DNA for the CDR3 is TGCGCCAGCAGCCAACAAGGACAGCCTAATGAAAAACTGTTTTTT.

The chain is built from TRBV13 and TRBJ2-3; 14 bases match TRBD2. CDR3 size: 17 residues. V lost 4 bases to trimming and J lost 2 bases; unmatched junction nucleotides: 5. Germline CDR1 is PRHDT and CDR2 is FYEKMQ (reference sequence). CDR3 in DNA: TGTGCCAGCAGCTCTCGACTAGCGGGGGGGCCCACAGATACGCAGTATTTT. Amino acid sequence: CASSSRLAGGPTDTQYF.

The V gene is TRBV2, the J gene TRBJ2-3; 9 positions agree with TRBD1. Germline V CDR1 and CDR2: SNHLY, FYNNEI. The CDR3 extends over 15 amino acids. V shed 8 bases, J shed 3 bases, and the junction held 9 bases outside the gene matches. The CDR3 DNA is TGTGCCAGCGGCCTTACAGGGGGCGGGACAGATACGCAGTATTTT. Amino acids: CASGLTGGGTDTQYF.

The chain is built from TRBV11-2 and TRBJ2-5; 7 bases align to TRBD2. Per germline, CDR1 SGHAT and CDR2 FQNNGV. There are 15 residues in the CDR3. Germline trimming cut 6 bases from V and 2 bases from J; bases unmatched to any gene: 9. CDR3: CASSTGWRGQETQYF. DNA for the CDR3: TGTGCCAGCAGTACTGGTTGGCGGGGGCAAGAGACCCAGTACTTC.

The chain recombines TRBV5-6 with TRBJ2-1; D is unresolved. Deletions cut 1 base from V and 7 bases from J, with 9 bases between. Germline CDR1 reads SGHDT; CDR2 reads YYEEEE. This CDR3 comprises 13 residues. CDR3 coding DNA: TGTGCCAGCAGCTTGTTTCTGAGGAATGAGCAGTTCTTC. Its protein product is CASSLFLRNEQFF. Variable domain in full (rest from reference TRBV5-6 and TRBJ2-1): DAGVTQSPTHLIKTRGQQVTLRCSPKSGHDTVSWYQQALGQGPQFIFQYYEEEERQRGNFPDRFSGHQFPNYSSELNVNALLLGDSALYLCASSLFLRNEQFFGPGTRLTVL.

CDR3: CASSLNLNTGELFF. CDR3 DNA sequence: TGTGCCAGCAGCTTAAATCTTAACACCGGGGAGCTGTTTTTT. The chain carries TRBV7-9 and TRBJ2-2; no reliable D call. Germline loops: CDR1 SEHNR, CDR2 FQNEAQ (reference sequence). Trimming shortened V by 2 bases and J by 2 bases, and 6 bases separated the two germline ends. The CDR3 length is 14 residues.

The chain carries TRBV6-5 and TRBJ1-5; possible D gene TRBD1, 5 bases. V lost 6 bases and J 0 bases, leaving 12 bases between the germline ends. There are 15 residues in the CDR3. Germline V CDR1 and CDR2: MNHEY, SVGAGI. Here the CDR3 DNA reads TGTGCCAGCAGCCTCCGGACAAATAGCAATCAGCCCCAGCATTTT. Residues: CASSLRTNSNQPQHF.

CDR3 region: CASSLQTGGLDTQYF. The CDR3 DNA follows: TGTGCCAGCAGCTTACAGACAGGGGGCCTGGATACGCAGTATTTT. V is TRBV7-2 and J is TRBJ2-3; 10 bases align to TRBD1. This CDR3 spans 15 amino acids. The V and J ends lost 2 bases and 6 bases, in that order; junction bases with no gene match: 5. Per germline, CDR1 SGHTA and CDR2 FQGNSA.

V is TRBV10-3 and J is TRBJ2-1; D is unresolved. This CDR3 has 13 residues. Germline CDR1 and CDR2: ENHRY and SYGVKD. Trimming stripped 4 bases from V and 6 bases from J, with 10 bases between. CDR3 in amino acids: CAISAVVSNEQFF. CDR3 nucleotides: TGTGCCATCAGTGCTGTTGTCTCCAATGAGCAGTTCTTC.

The CDR3 bases are TGTGCCTTCTTATCCCGGACAGGGAGGGATGAAAAACTGTTTTTT. Its protein is CAFLSRTGRDEKLFF. The rearrangement links TRBV30 to TRBJ1-4, with 8 bases fitting TRBD1. Germline V CDR1 and CDR2: GTSNPN, SVGIG (reference sequence). V shed 7 bases, J shed 6 bases, and the junction held 13 bases outside the gene matches. There are 15 residues in the CDR3.